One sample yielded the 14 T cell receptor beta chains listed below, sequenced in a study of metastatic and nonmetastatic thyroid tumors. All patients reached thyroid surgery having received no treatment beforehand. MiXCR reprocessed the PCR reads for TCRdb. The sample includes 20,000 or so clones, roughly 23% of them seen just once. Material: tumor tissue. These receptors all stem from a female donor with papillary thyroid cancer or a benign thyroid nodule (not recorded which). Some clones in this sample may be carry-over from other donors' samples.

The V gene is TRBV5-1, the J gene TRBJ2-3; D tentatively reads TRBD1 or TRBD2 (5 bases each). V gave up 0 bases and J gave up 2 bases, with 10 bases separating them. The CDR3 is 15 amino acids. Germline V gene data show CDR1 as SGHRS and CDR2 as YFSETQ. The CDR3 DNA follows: TGCGCCAGCAGCTTGGACGGGGCCCTCACAGATACGCAGTATTTT. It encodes CASSLDGALTDTQYF.

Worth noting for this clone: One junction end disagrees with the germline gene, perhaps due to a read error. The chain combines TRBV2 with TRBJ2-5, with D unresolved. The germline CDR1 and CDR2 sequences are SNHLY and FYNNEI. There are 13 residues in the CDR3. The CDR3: CASSTYGQETQYF. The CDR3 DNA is TGTGCCAGCAGTACCTATGGGCAAGAGACACAGTACTTC.

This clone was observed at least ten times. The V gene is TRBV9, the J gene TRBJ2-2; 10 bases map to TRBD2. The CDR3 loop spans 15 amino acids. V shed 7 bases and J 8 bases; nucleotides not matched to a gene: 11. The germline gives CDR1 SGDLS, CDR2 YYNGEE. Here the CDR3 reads CASGGTSDRLGELFF. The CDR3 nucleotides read TGTGCCAGCGGAGGGACTAGCGATAGATTGGGGGAGCTGTTTTTT.

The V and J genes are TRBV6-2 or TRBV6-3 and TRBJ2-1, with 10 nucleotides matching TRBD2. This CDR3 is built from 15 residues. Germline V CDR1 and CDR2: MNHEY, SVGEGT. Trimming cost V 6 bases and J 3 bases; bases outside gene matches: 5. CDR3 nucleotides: TGTGCCAGCAGCAAATCTAGCGGGAGCTACAATGAGCAGTTCTTC. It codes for CASSKSSGSYNEQFF.

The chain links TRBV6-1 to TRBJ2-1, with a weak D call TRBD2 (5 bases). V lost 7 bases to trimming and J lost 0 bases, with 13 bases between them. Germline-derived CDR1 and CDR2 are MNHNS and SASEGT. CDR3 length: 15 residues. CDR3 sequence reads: CASTITRNSYNEQFF. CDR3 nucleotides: TGTGCCAGCACTATCACTAGGAACTCCTACAATGAGCAGTTCTTC.

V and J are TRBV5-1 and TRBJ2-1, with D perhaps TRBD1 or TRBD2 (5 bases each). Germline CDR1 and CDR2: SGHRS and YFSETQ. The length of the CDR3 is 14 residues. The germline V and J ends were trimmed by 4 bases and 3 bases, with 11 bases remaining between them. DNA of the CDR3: TGCGCCAGCAGCCCTGGGGACCTCTACAATGAGCAGTTCTTC. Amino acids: CASSPGDLYNEQFF.

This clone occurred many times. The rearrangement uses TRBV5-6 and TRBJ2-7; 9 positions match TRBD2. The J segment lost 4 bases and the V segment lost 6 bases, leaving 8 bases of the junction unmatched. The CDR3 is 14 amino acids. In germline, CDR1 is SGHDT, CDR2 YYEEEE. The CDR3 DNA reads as TGTGCCAGCACCGCGGGAGGGGGCAGATACGAGCAGTACTTC. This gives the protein CASTAGGGRYEQYF.

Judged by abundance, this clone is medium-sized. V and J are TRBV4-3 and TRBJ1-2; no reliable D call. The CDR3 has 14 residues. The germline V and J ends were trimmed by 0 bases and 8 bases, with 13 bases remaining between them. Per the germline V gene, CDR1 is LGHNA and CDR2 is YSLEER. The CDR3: CASSQEAGVFGYTF. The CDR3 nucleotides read TGCGCCAGCAGCCAAGAGGCCGGTGTGTTCGGCTACACCTTC.

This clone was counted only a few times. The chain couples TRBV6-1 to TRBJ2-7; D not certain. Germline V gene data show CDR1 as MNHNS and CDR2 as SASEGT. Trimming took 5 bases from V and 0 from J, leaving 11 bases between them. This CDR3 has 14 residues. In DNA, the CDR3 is TGTGCCAGCAGTCCCAACTGGAGCTCCTACGAGCAGTACTTC. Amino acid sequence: CASSPNWSSYEQYF.

Here the CDR3 reads CASSLGPGSSTDTQYF. The CDR3 DNA reads TGTGCCAGCAGCTTGGGTCCAGGTTCTAGCACAGATACGCAGTATTTT. The V and J genes are TRBV7-6 and TRBJ2-3; D not resolved. V was trimmed by 3 bases and J by 0 bases, leaving 13 bases between them. Germline-derived CDR1 and CDR2 are SGHVS and FNYEAQ. The CDR3 covers 16 residues.

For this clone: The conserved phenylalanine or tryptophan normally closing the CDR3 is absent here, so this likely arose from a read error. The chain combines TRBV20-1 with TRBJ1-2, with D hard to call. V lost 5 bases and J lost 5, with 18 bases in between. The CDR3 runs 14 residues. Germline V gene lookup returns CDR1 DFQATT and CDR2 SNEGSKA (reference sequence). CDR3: CSAVQGAESYGYTL. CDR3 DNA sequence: TGCAGTGCTGTTCAAGGTGCGGAGTCGTATGGCTACACCCTC.

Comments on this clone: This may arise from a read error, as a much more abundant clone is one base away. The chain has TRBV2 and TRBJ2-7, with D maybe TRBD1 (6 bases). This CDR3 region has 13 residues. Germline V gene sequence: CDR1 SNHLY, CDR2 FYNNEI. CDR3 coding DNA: TGTGCCAGCAGTGAAAGGGCAGGGGTCGAGCAGTGCTTC. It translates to CASSERAGVEQCF.

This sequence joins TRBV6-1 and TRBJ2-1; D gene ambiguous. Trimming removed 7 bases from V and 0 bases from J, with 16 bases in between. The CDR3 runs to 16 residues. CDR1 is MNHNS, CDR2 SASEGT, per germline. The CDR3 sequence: CASTNETRSSYNEQFF. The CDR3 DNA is TGTGCCAGCACAAACGAGACTCGTAGCTCCTACAATGAGCAGTTCTTC.

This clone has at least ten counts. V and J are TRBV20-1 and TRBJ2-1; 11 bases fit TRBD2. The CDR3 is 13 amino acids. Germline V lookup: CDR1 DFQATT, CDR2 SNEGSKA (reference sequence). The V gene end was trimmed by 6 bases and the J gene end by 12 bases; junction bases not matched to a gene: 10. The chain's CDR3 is CSAPGLAGGGQFF. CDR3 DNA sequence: TGCAGTGCCCCGGGGCTAGCGGGAGGCGGGCAGTTCTTC.